Each of the 19 T cell receptor beta chains below was sequenced from the same sample in a study of cytomegalovirus exposure and HLA in healthy donors (dated by TCRdb to the late 2010s). Preparation of the library involved the immunoSEQ multiplex PCR assay. For the multiplex PCR, a mixture combining 60 forward primers for TCR Vbeta segments and 13 reverse primers for TCR Jbeta segments was used. What TCRdb holds here is the immuneACCESS table cut down to in-frame rearrangements. Part of the clones is not present; checked against another copy, under half of the missing clones reflect an unresolved V gene, and the others are unexplained. This sample has 140,000 to 150,000 clones in its table, and 75% to 80% of those were observed once. About 2.4% of the sample goes to the ten largest clones. Sequences were obtained from PBMCs. The source of these receptors is a woman under 30 in good health and CMV-seropositive.

The chain recombines TRBV5-1 with TRBJ1-1, with a tentative D call TRBD1 (6 bases). There are 14 residues in the CDR3. Per germline, CDR1 SGHRS and CDR2 YFSETQ. Deletions cut 5 bases from V and 0 bases from J, with 11 bases between. CDR3 region: CASRGGGVNTEAFF. In nucleotides, the CDR3 is TGCGCCAGCAGAGGGGGAGGGGTGAACACTGAAGCTTTCTTT.

The chain uses TRBV27 and TRBJ2-1; 9 nucleotides line up with TRBD2. CDR1 MNHEY and CDR2 SMNVEV come from the germline V gene (reference sequence). V trimming: 5 bases; J trimming: 5 bases; junction bases outside the gene matches: 7. This CDR3 contains 15 residues. The CDR3 DNA reads TGTGCCAGCAGTCACGTAGCGGGGGTCGACAATGAGCAGTTCTTC. Its translation is CASSHVAGVDNEQFF.

This clone was found a few times. The chain uses TRBV30 and TRBJ1-1, with 7 bases identical to TRBD1. The CDR3 length is 12 residues. J was trimmed by 11 bases and V by 3 bases; bases with no gene match: 9. Germline CDR1 is GTSNPN and CDR2 is SVGIG (reference sequence). The CDR3 protein is CAWRDRDSSAFF. In nucleotides, the CDR3 is TGTGCCTGGAGAGACAGGGACTCCTCCGCTTTCTTT. Looking up the rest from reference TRBV30 and TRBJ1-1 gives the full variable domain: SQTIHQWPATLVQPVGSPLSLECTVEGTSNPNLYWYRQAAGRGLQLLFYSVGIGQISSEVPQNLSASRPQDRQFILSSKKLLLSDSGFYLCAWRDRDSSAFFGQGTRLTVV.

In this sample, this clone turned up once. The V and J genes are TRBV7-2 and TRBJ1-4; 8 bases agree with TRBD1. With V trimmed by 2 bases and J by 2 bases, 4 bases remained unmatched. Germline loops: CDR1 SGHTA, CDR2 FQGNSA. The CDR3 totals 16 residues. CDR3 sequence (DNA): TGTGCCAGCAGCTTATTGGGACAGGCTACTAATGAAAAACTGTTTTTT. Translated: CASSLLGQATNEKLFF.

CDR3 amino acids: CASSHQGGGLISEKLFF. For the CDR3, the DNA is TGCGCCAGCAGCCATCAAGGGGGGGGGCTGATCAGTGAAAAACTGTTTTTT. The rearrangement links TRBV4-3 to TRBJ1-4; TRBD1 is a possible D gene (6 bases). This CDR3 spans 17 amino acids. Germline CDR1 LGHNA, CDR2 YSLEER. V dropped 3 bases and J dropped 7 bases, with 21 bases sitting between them.

The V call is TRBV2, the J call TRBJ2-6; 11 nucleotides line up with TRBD2. CDR3 size: 18 residues. V was pared by 4 bases and J by 5 bases, with 10 bases of the junction left unmatched. Germline V gene data show CDR1 as SNHLY and CDR2 as FYNNEI. The CDR3 DNA reads TGTGCCAGCAGTGGGCTAGCGGGGGGTGTTTCTAGGGCCAACGTCCTGACTTTC. This translates into CASSGLAGGVSRANVLTF.

In nucleotides, the CDR3 is TGTGCCATCAGTGCGGCGAGGGGAGGAGGTCAGCCCCAGCATTTT. Its protein is CAISAARGGGQPQHF. This chain links TRBV10-3 with TRBJ1-5, with a tentative D call TRBD1 (5 bases). The CDR3 is 15 residues long. Trimming stripped 4 bases from V and 6 bases from J, with 16 bases between. Germline loops: CDR1 ENHRY, CDR2 SYGVKD.

The chain carries TRBV6-5 and TRBJ1-2; D is perhaps TRBD1 (6 bases). The V end was cut by 6 bases, the J end by 6 bases, with 14 bases between. CDR1 is MNHEY and CDR2 is SVGAGI in the germline V gene. The CDR3 contains 13 residues. Here the CDR3 DNA reads TGTGCCAGCAGCTCCACAGGGTTGGATGGCTACACCTTC. Its translation is CASSSTGLDGYTF.

The rearrangement joins TRBV6-6 to TRBJ1-2, with 9 bases fitting TRBD1. The V gene's germline CDR1 is MNHNY and CDR2 SVGAGI (reference sequence). With V trimmed by 6 bases and J by 0 bases, 2 bases remained unmatched. The length of the CDR3 is 14 residues. The CDR3 spells CASRTGGTNYGYTF. The CDR3 DNA follows: TGTGCCAGCAGGACAGGGGGTACTAACTATGGCTACACCTTC.

The chain carries TRBV5-1 and TRBJ2-3, with D perhaps TRBD2 (6 bases). The germline gives CDR1 SGHRS, CDR2 YFSETQ. The CDR3 is 14 amino acids. Trimming shortened V by 4 bases and J by 7 bases, and 16 bases separated the two germline ends. In DNA, the CDR3 is TGCGCCAGCAGCGGGGTGGAGGGACGATATACGCAGTATTTT. Translating gives CASSGVEGRYTQYF.

This rearrangement joins TRBV4-1 to TRBJ1-2, with 7 bases fitting TRBD1. The CDR3 sequence is 15 residues long. Germline assignment: CDR1 MGHRA and CDR2 YSYEKL. Trimming took 2 bases from V and 5 from J; bases not matched to a gene: 8. In nucleotides, the CDR3 is TGCGCCAGCAGCCAACCAGCAGGGGGGTGGTATGGCTACACCTTC. Translation gives CASSQPAGGWYGYTF.

The chain carries TRBV7-2 and TRBJ2-1; 7 nucleotides align to TRBD1. Germline V gene data show CDR1 as SGHTA and CDR2 as FQGNSA. The CDR3 covers 15 residues. V shed 1 base and J 8 bases; nucleotides not matched to a gene: 8. The CDR3 loop reads CASSLERGRSDEQFF. The CDR3 DNA follows: TGTGCCAGCAGCTTAGAAAGGGGGCGAAGCGATGAGCAGTTCTTC. Combining the CDR3 with reference TRBV7-2 and TRBJ2-1 gives the whole variable domain GAGVSQSPSNKVTEKGKDVELRCDPISGHTALYWYRQSLGQGLEFLIYFQGNSAPDKSGLPSDRFSAERTGGSVSTLTIQRTQQEDSAVYLCASSLERGRSDEQFFGPGTRLTVL.

There are a few counts of this clone. V and J are TRBV6-6 and TRBJ1-5, with 7 bases aligning to TRBD1. Germline trimming cut 6 bases from V and 7 bases from J; bases unmatched to any gene: 9. The CDR3 runs 14 residues. Looked up from germline, CDR1 is MNHNY and CDR2 is SVGAGI (reference sequence). The CDR3 DNA reads TGTGCCAGCAGCCCGGACAGGCTGGGGCAGCCCCAGCATTTT. Residues: CASSPDRLGQPQHF.

The J gene is TRBJ1-3, the V gene TRBV5-1, with TRBD1 identical over 10 bases. Germline loops: CDR1 SGHRS, CDR2 YFSETQ. Trimming at V came to 4 bases and at J to 4 bases, leaving 11 bases not matched to a gene. This CDR3 spans 17 amino acids. The chain's CDR3 is CASSKGRTGQGGNTIYF. As DNA, the CDR3 is TGCGCCAGCAGCAAAGGCCGCACGGGACAGGGGGGAAACACCATATATTTT.

The chain carries TRBV5-6 and TRBJ1-4; tentative D call: TRBD1 (5 bases). Trimming cost V 0 bases and J 4 bases, with 10 bases left between them. Germline CDR1 reads SGHDT; CDR2 reads YYEEEE. The CDR3 has 15 residues. The CDR3 coding sequence is TGTGCCAGCAGCTTGGGACAGTTTTATAATGAAAAACTGTTTTTT. Amino acids: CASSLGQFYNEKLFF. The full variable domain, in which reference TRBV5-6 and TRBJ1-4 provide the parts outside the CDR3, is DAGVTQSPTHLIKTRGQQVTLRCSPKSGHDTVSWYQQALGQGPQFIFQYYEEEERQRGNFPDRFSGHQFPNYSSELNVNALLLGDSALYLCASSLGQFYNEKLFFGSGTQLSVL.

This clone appeared a single time. The chain carries TRBV27 and TRBJ1-1; TRBD1 matches 8 bases. J was trimmed by 8 bases and V by 2 bases; bases with no gene match: 13. The CDR3 covers 16 residues. Looked up from germline, CDR1 is MNHEY and CDR2 is SMNVEV (reference sequence). The CDR3 bases are TGTGCCAGCAGTTTACGACAGGGGCCTCGGGTAATGGAAGCTTTCTTT. Translating gives CASSLRQGPRVMEAFF.

The chain combines TRBV28 with TRBJ2-7, with 9 bases fitting TRBD1. There are 14 residues in the CDR3. Germline values: CDR1 MDHEN, CDR2 SYDVKM. Trimming cost V 3 bases and J 1 base; bases outside gene matches: 1. CDR3 residues: CASSLGTGSYEQYF. The CDR3 DNA follows: TGTGCCAGCAGTTTGGGGACAGGGTCCTACGAGCAGTACTTC.

The chain has TRBV6-6 and TRBJ2-1, with 9 positions matching TRBD1. Per the germline V gene, CDR1 is MNHNY and CDR2 is SVGAGI (reference sequence). The V segment lost 6 bases and the J segment 8 bases; nucleotides outside the gene matches: 8. The CDR3 loop spans 14 amino acids. The CDR3 is CASSPGQGNDEQFF. The CDR3 DNA reads TGTGCCAGCAGCCCCGGACAGGGGAACGATGAGCAGTTCTTC.

The gene calls are TRBV30 and TRBJ2-2; D perhaps matches TRBD1 (6 bases). Trimming removed 1 base at V and 7 bases at J, with 13 bases between. There are 14 residues in the CDR3. The germline CDR1 and CDR2 sequences are GTSNPN and SVGIG (reference sequence). The CDR3 loop is CAWSGTGIGGELFF. The CDR3 nucleotides are TGTGCCTGGAGTGGCACAGGGATTGGCGGGGAGCTGTTTTTT.